The present entry profiles one TCR beta chain with its context. CD4+ cells were split into CD45RA+ naive and CD45RA-negative memory subsets. This sample was included in a study of shared clonotypes between healthy human individuals. Each subset's genomic DNA was split evenly across several immunoSEQ plates. The repertoire was sequenced with immunoSEQ multiplex PCR; TCRdb's copy has only in-frame clones and lacks some. The sample includes about 2.4 million clones, approximately 90% seen only once; the top ten take more than 0.12%. Between the trimmed V and J ends, which lost 1 base and 0 bases, there was a span of 12 bases. From germline, CDR1 is LNHDA and CDR2 SQIVND (reference sequence). This CDR3 spans 16 amino acids.

The specimen sequenced was naive CD4+ T cells sorted from blood. Stated subset: CD45RA+ positively selected. The rearrangement uses TRBV19 and TRBJ1-1; D not resolved. The receptor comes from a man aged 18 to 30 in good health. CDR3 residues: CASSIGWRGMNTEAFF. The CDR3 region has the DNA TGTGCCAGTAGTATAGGGTGGCGGGGTATGAACACTGAAGCTTTCTTT. Based on the CDR3 plus reference TRBV19 and TRBJ1-1, the full variable domain is DGGITQSPKYLFRKEGQNVTLSCEQNLNHDAMYWYRQDPGQGLRLIYYSQIVNDFQKGDIAEGYSVSREKKESFPLTVTSAQKNPTAFYLCASSIGWRGMNTEAFFGQGTRLTVV.